This T cell receptor beta chain was recorded in a study of molecular identifiers for immune sequencing clone quantification. Broader study findings: Even with about a million naive cells present, spiked Jurkat TCR RNA from one cell was reportedly detectable.

About this clonotype itself: Its antigen is as yet unknown. Being one base from a much bigger clone, this may be a read error.

The CDR3 has 14 residues. CDR1 is MGHRA and CDR2 is YSYEKL in the germline V gene. V was shortened by 0 bases and J by 2 bases, with 7 bases between the two germline ends. Bulk TCR libraries were made with methods that had been previously described and with listed TCR primers. MiXCR, run by TCRdb on the PCR reads, gives a single entry per CDR3 protein. The sample contains about 630,000 distinct CDR3 sequences, approximately 24% of which appear only once. Sample: naive CD8+ T cells from blood, with Jurkat cell RNA spiked in. Regarding subset: FACS-sorted CD8+CD4-CCR7+CD45RA+ naive T cells. V gene TRBV4-1 combines with J gene TRBJ2-5; no firm D call. The source is a human donor in good health. Some libraries in this study had Jurkat cell RNA spiked in. The CDR3 loop is CASSQDISQETQYF. In DNA form, the CDR3 reads TGCGCCAGCAGCCAAGATATCAGTCAAGAGACCCAGTACTTC.